This T cell receptor beta chain stems from a study of cytomegalovirus exposure and HLA in healthy donors (dated by TCRdb to the late 2010s). The study in broad terms: In an earlier analysis of 550 to 750 of the donors, 250 to 300 Gb of sequence data and 117 million unique TCR beta sequences from about 179 million T cells were reported. An earlier analysis of roughly 580 of the donors used high-throughput TCR beta sequencing to judge whether each TCR beta V gene segment behaved as functional or pseudogenic. Every discovery cohort repertoire had been produced on one sequencing platform. Of the roughly 390 genotyped donors, around 81% fell in the genetic ancestry cluster associated with self-reported Caucasian donors. Besides the first cohort of approximately 670 subjects, a separate validation cohort made up of 120 or so different subjects was used. The number of typed donors differed by locus: about 629-640 for A, B, C, DRB1 and DQB1; approximately 520 for DQA1; over 600 for DPA1; and around 450 for DPB1. Rather than drawing on any new phenotypic data, the later analysis identified candidate immune exposures from TCR beta sequences and the way those sequences occurred across donors. The T cell repertoires of 666 subjects were profiled by immunosequencing and related to cytomegalovirus serostatus. The study was designed to test whether signatures of past pathogen exposure could be identified by cataloging public T cell receptors. Among some 400 genotyped donors of the cohort, an average of around 240,000 unique TCR beta nucleotide sequences was sequenced per donor, of which 15% to 20% were non-productive. The study combined high-throughput TCR immunosequencing, statistical association of individual TCRs with disease status, and machine learning to predict cytomegalovirus infection status. Donor age, sex, ethnicity and CMV serostatus were collected together with the repertoire data. A later genetic analysis used genome-wide SNP genotypes for about 55% of the 666 donors, treating that subset as a discovery cohort. Class I and class II HLA loci were covered by the typing at four-digit resolution. Roughly 5 DR-DQ haplotypes were handled as single units for association and clustering, since linkage in the cohort was strong. An early release covering roughly 600 HLA-typed donors comprised around 300 gigabases of sequencing data and about 90 million unique TCR sequences. A later analysis re-analyzed previously published TCR beta repertoires from roughly 600 donors and added high-resolution HLA genotyping to study TCR occurrence patterns. Study-level results and caveats: According to a later analysis, most CMV-associated TCR beta chains appeared to be HLA-restricted, and the HLA associations seemed to be driven largely by CMV exposure. HLA typing was unavailable for some donors at each locus, so association tests used only the typed subset. Correlated functional status among segregating V segments might be attributable to linkage disequilibrium, but an unknown experimental factor could not be ruled out. Strong co-occurrence of HLA alleles, especially DR and DQ, made assigning TCR associations to individual alleles difficult. In a later analysis, several top co-occurrence clusters were reported to appear linked to parvovirus B19, influenza, CMV and Epstein-Barr virus. A further reported finding was that TCR beta sequences accurately predicted the HLA-A and HLA-B alleles for most subjects in the first cohort. Around 16 rarely observed V segments, including chromosome 9 orphons, were excluded from the earlier analysis of several hundred of the donors because counts were too low. CMV serostatus was the only immune exposure information available for the cohort. A cluster of highly shared sequence variants was judged likely to represent a technical artifact of the sequencing pipeline. According to the authors, the approach could potentially be generalized to other disease states and immunological phenotypes. In a later genetic analysis, a missense DCLRE1C variant was associated with V-gene and J-gene trimming of TCR beta chains, and the association was replicated in an independent cohort. Sequencing depth was assumed to be roughly uniform across donors in the presence/absence analyses, though that assumption may not hold. In a later analysis, 15,000 to 20,000 TCR beta sequences were associated with specific HLA alleles at a false discovery rate of 0.05. The 87-base-pair reads could not distinguish some IMGT-functional V segments, including TRBV6-2 and TRBV6-3, so those segments were excluded. An earlier analysis of approximately 600 of the donors showed that most TCR beta V segments appeared in productive rearrangements either about 87% or about 30% of the time, which broadly matched IMGT annotations. A few of the identified cytomegalovirus-associated TCR beta chains were confirmed in vitro to be specific for cytomegalovirus antigens. Most TCR sequences were seen in very few donors, while some public TCRs were found in many individuals. The cohort was sequenced for TCR beta chains only, and without alpha or paired-chain data the features that could be detected were limited. According to a later genetic analysis, donors in an Asian-associated ancestry cluster had fewer N-insertions in productive TCRs than the approximately 650-donor mean. Compared with equally common non-associated chains, HLA-associated TCR beta chains in a later analysis were more clonally expanded and had lower generation probabilities. The classifier was reported to diagnose cytomegalovirus status with high specificity and sensitivity in both the original and validation cohorts. In a later analysis, the rate of TCR association differed among HLA loci, with DRB1 alleles having the most associated TCRs and HLA-C alleles having the fewest. The study gave a list of roughly 150 TCR beta chains associated with cytomegalovirus.

Libraries were made using the immunoSEQ multiplex PCR assay. A mixture of 60 forward primers for TCR Vbeta segments and 13 reverse primers for TCR Jbeta segments was used in the multiplex PCR. The CDR3 region of rearranged TCR beta genes was amplified from genomic DNA by a multiplex PCR assay. Amplified TCR beta libraries were sequenced as 87-base-pair reads on the Illumina HiSeq System. The authors' analysis ran thus. Across the 670 or so repertoires, a later analysis counted about 81 million unique TCR beta chains, 9.5 million to 12 million of which were shared by at least two donors. A nearest-neighbor algorithm error-corrected the raw reads and collapsed the reads into unique sequences, merging closely related sequences to remove PCR and sequencing errors. To assign V, D and J gene segments, CDR3 sequences were aligned to IMGT reference sequences. For a sequence to be retained, a match of at least six nucleotides to both a V gene segment and a J gene segment was required. A rearrangement was called productive if the CDR3 had no stop codons and remained in frame with V and J, and every other rearrangement was called non-productive. CDR3 was defined according to IMGT convention as the region running from the second conserved V-encoded cysteine to the conserved J-encoded phenylalanine. The earlier analysis of fewer than 750 of the donors excluded sequences that lacked an unambiguous match to a single V gene segment. An earlier analysis of over 450 of the donors classified V segments as functional when productive rearrangements were above 56.7% and as segregating when the standard deviation between donors was above 5%. A statistical classification framework was built for diagnosing cytomegalovirus status from the catalog of TCR beta chain sequences. V and J gene assignment, in a later analysis, came from comparing TCR nucleotide sequences with IMGT/GENE-DB human TR gene sequences. Using the TCRdist pipeline, a later analysis assigned CDR3 sequences along with most-parsimonious VDJ recombination scenarios. In a later analysis, every TCR beta chain was defined by the combination of its CDR3 amino acid sequence and its V-gene family, and reads without a unique V-gene family were dropped. A later analysis removed nearly 600 highly shared, low-generation-probability nucleotide sequences to deal with suspected cross-contamination and a sequencing artifact. A later analysis calculated a clonal expansion index for each public chain from normalized within-repertoire ranks of inferred template counts. Generation probabilities in a later analysis came from a VDJ recombination model fitted to out-of-frame rearrangements, and those results were checked against IGoR. A later analysis scored TCR-TCR, TCR-HLA and TCR-CMV co-occurrence with hypergeometric tests, applying a repertoire-size bias correction to TCR pairs. A later analysis estimated false discovery rates by permuting HLA or CMV assignments 20 times. In a later analysis, co-occurring TCRs were grouped with DBSCAN, and TCRdist sequence similarity was added when clustering was performed within HLA-allele-positive subsets. Co-occurrence clustering excluded repertoires with fewer than 30,000 or more than 120,000 public chains, plus five with anomalous nucleotide sharing. TCRdb took over this immuneACCESS table, retaining in-frame rearrangements with V and J assigned. Such tables are incomplete; in checked studies, under half of the missing clones stem from an unresolved V gene, and the remainder is unexplained. For V, J and clone size, that table is used; D and trimming come from the DNA. The sample records 150,000 or so clones, 65% to 85% of which are singletons. Clones ranked in the top ten supply over 2.5% of the sample.

The cohort was made up of roughly 670 healthy bone marrow donors. All cohort members were sampled while nominally healthy, although unrecorded immune exposures were likely present. The donor tested CMV seronegative and was one of the 352 seronegative cohort members. A peripheral blood sample was collected from each donor, and TCR beta sequencing was performed on peripheral blood mononuclear cells. Genomic DNA extraction from the blood cell samples was performed with the Qiagen DNeasy Blood Extraction Kit. This clone was detected only a few times. Which antigen it targets is not known. Base qualities are not provided; no much larger clone lies one nucleotide away. Spanning cysteine to phenylalanine, the CDR3 consists of 17 amino acids. The read is trimmed to its CDR3 DNA, 51 bases read in frame from base 1. The germline V gene gives CDR1 as MNHNS and CDR2 as SASEGT. V is pared back by 3 bases and J by 1 base, with 13 bases lying between the germline termini.

The sample consisted of PBMCs. The chain is encoded by TRBV6-1 joined to TRBJ1-6, and TRBD1 may be the D gene, going by 6 matching bases. The TCR was taken from a man aged 18 to 35 in good health and CMV-seronegative. The DNA sequence follows: TGTGCCAGCAGTGAGGGCAGGGGTGGTTCCTATAATTCACCCCTCCACTTT. Translated, this gives CASSEGRGGSYNSPLHF.